This T cell receptor (beta chain) was observed in a study of CD8 T cells in ankylosing spondylitis. General study findings and limits: Seemingly distinctive of ankylosing spondylitis blood was a TCR beta motif formed by eight highly homologous variants. Disease-linked clones were CD8+ and relatively rare in peripheral blood.

V lost 5 bases and J lost 5; bases outside the gene matches: 4. Per the germline V gene, CDR1 is WSHSY and CDR2 is SAAADI. This CDR3 region has 13 residues. This clonotype was observed many times. The antigen is undetermined. Using its own MiXCR run on the 5' RACE reads, TCRdb lists one record per CDR3 protein. The sample yields about 540,000 distinct CDR3 sequences, 10% to 15% seen once. J is TRBJ2-3 and V is TRBV10-2; TRBD2 agrees at 7 bases. The sample was blood, either unsorted or a sorted T cell fraction (not recorded which). This sequence originates from a male donor with ankylosing spondylitis. DNA of the CDR3: TGCGCCAGCAGTAGAACGGGGGGAGATACGCAGTATTTT. This encodes CASSRTGGDTQYF.